This T cell receptor beta chain was found in a study of blood T cell repertoires in COVID-19. TCRdb's copy holds only in-frame clones and misses some; the assay was immunoSEQ multiplex PCR. The sample yields about 160,000 clones, roughly 84% seen once. V dropped 0 bases and J dropped 2; count of bases not matched to a gene: 3. The CDR3 totals 17 residues. Germline assignment: CDR1 MDHEN and CDR2 SYDVKM. Sequencing input: peripheral blood. This sequence joins TRBV28 and TRBJ2-3, with 12 bases fitting TRBD2. The source of this sequence is an elderly woman with active or convalescent COVID-19. In nucleotides, the CDR3 is TGTGCCAGCAGTTTATGGACTAGCGGGAGAGTCACAGATACGCAGTATTTT. Translated: CASSLWTSGRVTDTQYF.